The clone carrying this T cell receptor (beta chain) was counted once. Its matching antigen is unknown. The method was immunoSEQ multiplex PCR; TCRdb's version includes in-frame clones alone and lacks a portion of them. The sample lists 95,000 to 100,000 clones, 90% occurring once. These data come from a study of T cell responses to AZD1222 COVID-19 vaccine. Study observations and caveats: Sampling that yielded the repertoires occurred only after the peak T cell response. At baseline, just five to seven AZD1222 recipients tested seropositive. Spike-specific TCR depth and breadth grew after two AZD1222 doses.

Germline V CDR1 and CDR2: MNHEY, SVGAGI. Trimming removed 8 bases at V and 4 bases at J, with 16 bases between. This CDR3 spans 14 amino acids. This chain joins TRBV6-5 and TRBJ2-3; unclear D gene. Sample: peripheral blood, taken on day 0 of AZD1222 vaccination. This receptor was obtained from an adult in good health. CDR3 region: CASRKKYTSDTQYF. CDR3 in DNA: TGTGCCAGCCGTAAGAAATATACCTCAGATACGCAGTATTTT.